The entry below gives a single TCR beta chain sequence along with its context. This entry belongs to a study of technical replicates of blood from a handful of donors. The germline CDR1 and CDR2 sequences are WSHSY and SAAADI. The CDR3 is 13 amino acids. The germline V and J ends were trimmed by 2 bases and 5 bases, with 9 bases remaining between them. Generated by immunoSEQ multiplex PCR, the TCRdb table keeps only in-frame clones and is missing some. The table lists tens of thousands of clones, roughly 93% of them singletons. This clonotype originated in a human donor in good health. The sample was T cells isolated from PBMCs. The V gene is TRBV10-2, the J gene TRBJ2-5; D is uncertain. DNA for the CDR3: TGCGCCAGCAGTGAGATGGTAGCTGAGACCCAGTACTTC. Translated: CASSEMVAETQYF.